The 26 T cell receptor beta chains below come from one sample, sequenced in a study of early T cells in non-severe SARS-CoV-2 infection. MiXCR, run by TCRdb on the 5' RACE reads, gives a single entry per CDR3 protein. This table holds fewer than 85,000 distinct CDR3 sequences, more than 14% found once. This material consisted of whole blood, taken at baseline. The receptors derive from an adult who was a healthcare worker with PCR-confirmed SARS-CoV-2 infection or an uninfected control (not recorded which).

This chain links TRBV28 with TRBJ2-5, with 7 bases matching TRBD2. The length of the CDR3 is 15 residues. Germline CDR1 MDHEN, CDR2 SYDVKM. V lost 3 bases to trimming and J lost 1 base; unmatched junction nucleotides: 5. CDR3 region: CASSFWASGQETQYF. The CDR3 DNA is TGTGCCAGCAGTTTTTGGGCTAGCGGCCAAGAGACCCAGTACTTC.

The chain joins TRBV28 to TRBJ2-5, with D possibly called TRBD1 or TRBD2 (5 bases each). In germline, CDR1 is MDHEN, CDR2 SYDVKM. The V and J ends lost 6 bases and 1 base respectively, with 9 bases between them. The CDR3 spans 13 residues. This CDR3 reads CASSGAPQETQYF. CDR3 in DNA: TGTGCCAGCAGCGGGGCGCCCCAAGAGACCCAGTACTTC.

This clonotype was detected only a few times. The chain recombines TRBV11-2 with TRBJ2-7; 9 bases align to TRBD2. Per the germline V gene, CDR1 is SGHAT and CDR2 is FQNNGV. V trimming: 4 bases; J trimming: 2 bases; junction bases outside the gene matches: 9. This CDR3 contains 16 residues. In DNA, the CDR3 is TGTGCCAGCAGCTCCCTCGATAGCGGGAGCCCCTACGAGCAGTACTTC. This gives the protein CASSSLDSGSPYEQYF.

In this sample, this clonotype turned up a few times. This rearrangement joins TRBV18 to TRBJ2-3, with a tentative D call TRBD1 (5 bases). The CDR3 consists of 18 residues. The V end was cut by 2 bases, the J end by 2 bases, with 20 bases between. Germline CDR1 KGHSH, CDR2 LQKENI. In DNA, the CDR3 is TGTGCCAGCTCACCAGAATCCAGGGTTCGGCCAAACACAGATACGCAGTATTTT. Its translation is CASSPESRVRPNTDTQYF. The whole variable domain, remainder taken from reference TRBV18 and TRBJ2-3, is NAGVMQNPRHLVRRRGQEARLRCSPMKGHSHVYWYRQLPEEGLKFMVYLQKENIIDESGMPKERFSAEFPKEGPSILRIQQVVRGDSAAYFCASSPESRVRPNTDTQYFGPGTRLTVL.

In its sample, this clonotype was seen once. The V call is TRBV6-6, the J call TRBJ1-6; TRBD1 agrees at 7 bases. Trimming took 5 bases from V and 10 from J; bases not matched to a gene: 8. The CDR3 runs 14 residues. Germline V lookup: CDR1 MNHNY, CDR2 SVGAGI (reference sequence). The CDR3 DNA sequence: TGTGCCAGCAGTCAGGACAGGATGCAGTCACCCCTCCACTTT. Translation: CASSQDRMQSPLHF.

This clonotype showed up many times. V gene TRBV28 combines with J gene TRBJ2-7, with 8 bases identical to TRBD2. Germline CDR1 is MDHEN and CDR2 is SYDVKM. CDR3 size: 15 residues. V shed 6 bases, J shed 0 bases, and the junction held 7 bases outside the gene matches. The CDR3 reads CASSSTSGGSYEQYF. The CDR3 DNA reads as TGTGCCAGCAGCTCCACCAGCGGGGGCTCCTACGAGCAGTACTTC.

The V call is TRBV5-1, the J call TRBJ2-7; TRBD1 matches at 8 bases. CDR1 is SGHRS and CDR2 is YFSETQ in the germline V gene. The trim removed 4 bases at V and 3 bases at J, leaving 3 bases unmatched. The CDR3 spans 13 residues. CDR3 protein: CASSEGQDYEQYF. The CDR3 region has the DNA TGCGCCAGCAGCGAGGGACAGGACTACGAGCAGTACTTC. Looking up the rest from reference TRBV5-1 and TRBJ2-7 gives the full variable domain: KAGVTQTPRYLIKTRGQQVTLSCSPISGHRSVSWYQQTPGQGLQFLFEYFSETQRNKGNFPGRFSGRQFSNSRSEMNVSTLELGDSALYLCASSEGQDYEQYFGPGTRLTVT.

This chain connects TRBV7-8 to TRBJ2-1, with 12 bases fitting TRBD2. Germline assignment: CDR1 SGHVS and CDR2 FQNEAQ. J lost 6 bases, V lost 2 bases, and 8 bases had no gene match. This CDR3 contains 17 residues. CDR3 in DNA: TGTGCCAGCAGCTTACGACTAGCGGGAGAAAGTAGCAATGAGCAGTTCTTC. As protein: CASSLRLAGESSNEQFF.

This clonotype was seen more than once but under ten times. CDR3 nucleotides: TGTGCCAGCAGTCTGAACAGGGGAGACACTGAAGCTTTCTTT. This encodes CASSLNRGDTEAFF. The V call is TRBV27, the J call TRBJ1-1, with 7 bases identical to TRBD1. Germline V gene data show CDR1 as MNHEY and CDR2 as SMNVEV (reference sequence). V lost 5 bases and J lost 3; bases outside the gene matches: 6. This CDR3 region has 14 residues.

This chain joins TRBV6-2 or TRBV6-3 and TRBJ1-5; no definite D call. The germline V and J ends were trimmed by 2 bases and 3 bases, with 5 bases remaining between them. The CDR3 loop spans 13 amino acids. CDR1 and CDR2 (germline): MNHEY, SVGEGT. DNA for the CDR3: TGTGCCAGCAGTTACGGAGACAATCAGCCCCAGCATTTT. Translating it yields CASSYGDNQPQHF.

This clonotype was detected only a few times. The chain combines TRBV30 with TRBJ2-2; 9 positions agree with TRBD1. With 3 bases clipped from V and 5 bases from J, the junction kept 7 bases outside the gene matches. This CDR3 has 15 amino acids. Germline CDR1 GTSNPN, CDR2 SVGIG (reference sequence). The CDR3 is CAWSRQGEETGELFF. DNA of the CDR3: TGTGCCTGGAGCAGACAGGGGGAGGAAACCGGGGAGCTGTTTTTT.

This clonotype was recorded many times. J is TRBJ1-5 and V is TRBV7-9, with TRBD1 as a possible D gene (5 bases). The V gene lost 1 base and the J gene lost 0 bases, with 7 bases spanning the gap. The length of the CDR3 is 15 residues. The germline CDR1 and CDR2 sequences are SEHNR and FQNEAQ (reference sequence). The CDR3 DNA reads TGTGCCAGCAGCTTAGGGGGCTATAGCAATCAGCCCCAGCATTTT. Protein: CASSLGGYSNQPQHF.

A note on this clonotype: One end of the junction fails to match germline, which may point to a read error. The V and J genes are TRBV18 and TRBJ1-1, with D hard to call. The CDR3 runs 13 residues. The germline gives CDR1 KGHSH, CDR2 LQKENI. The CDR3 spells CASSPKENPEAFF. The CDR3 coding sequence is TGTGCCAGCTCACCCAAGGAGAACCCTGAAGCTTTCTTT. Full variable domain (missing parts from reference TRBV18 and TRBJ1-1): NAGVMQNPRHLVRRRGQEARLRCSPMKGHSHVYWYRQLPEEGLKFMVYLQKENIIDESGMPKERFSAEFPKEGPSILRIQQVVRGDSAAYFCASSPKENPEAFFGQGTRLTVV.

This clonotype occurred many times. The rearrangement links TRBV2 to TRBJ2-1; 11 positions match TRBD2. The CDR3 is 16 amino acids. CDR1 SNHLY and CDR2 FYNNEI come from the germline V gene. Germline trimming cut 6 bases from V and 6 bases from J; bases unmatched to any gene: 10. The CDR3 sequence is CASSVTLTSGANEQFF. CDR3 DNA sequence: TGTGCCAGCAGCGTCACCTTGACTAGCGGGGCCAATGAGCAGTTCTTC.

This clonotype occurred a few times. V is TRBV5-1 and J is TRBJ2-4; TRBD2 matches 11 bases. The CDR3 is 15 amino acids. Germline V gives CDR1 SGHRS, CDR2 YFSETQ. J lost 6 bases, V lost 4 bases, and 6 bases had no gene match. The CDR3 loop is CASSPGSGGGNIQYF. The CDR3 nucleotides are TGCGCCAGCAGCCCCGGTAGCGGGGGGGGAAACATTCAGTACTTC.

The chain combines TRBV7-9 with TRBJ2-1, with 13 positions matching TRBD2. This CDR3 spans 15 amino acids. V shed 5 bases and J 7 bases; nucleotides not matched to a gene: 5. Germline lookup yields CDR1 SEHNR and CDR2 FQNEAQ (reference sequence). The CDR3 protein is CASSLGTSGINEQFF. The CDR3 nucleotides read TGTGCCAGCAGCCTCGGGACTAGCGGGATAAATGAGCAGTTCTTC.

The chain employs TRBV18 and TRBJ1-5; TRBD1 matches at 7 bases. V lost 2 bases, J lost 5 bases, and 9 bases stayed unmatched. The CDR3 runs 16 residues. Germline CDR1 reads KGHSH; CDR2 reads LQKENI. CDR3 sequence: CASSPTRQGTYQPQHF. The CDR3 DNA follows: TGTGCCAGCTCACCAACTCGACAGGGTACCTATCAGCCCCAGCATTTT. Supplemented by reference TRBV18 and TRBJ1-5, the full variable domain reads NAGVMQNPRHLVRRRGQEARLRCSPMKGHSHVYWYRQLPEEGLKFMVYLQKENIIDESGMPKERFSAEFPKEGPSILRIQQVVRGDSAAYFCASSPTRQGTYQPQHFGDGTRLSIL.

The rearrangement uses TRBV20-1 and TRBJ2-7; D is ambiguous. There are 11 residues in the CDR3. Deletions cut 6 bases from V and 4 bases from J, with 10 bases between. The germline V gene encodes CDR1 DFQATT and CDR2 SNEGSKA (reference sequence). The CDR3 nucleotides read TGCAGTGCCCCAGCCCGGTACGAGCAGTACTTC. Translating it yields CSAPARYEQYF.

The chain is built from TRBV5-1 and TRBJ2-7; 9 bases line up with TRBD2. Germline CDR1 SGHRS, CDR2 YFSETQ. V was pared by 0 bases and J by 0 bases, with 1 base of the junction left unmatched. CDR3 size: 15 residues. The chain's CDR3 is CASSLGLAASYEQYF. The CDR3 DNA reads TGCGCCAGCAGCTTGGGACTAGCGGCCTCCTACGAGCAGTACTTC.

The chain employs TRBV24-1 and TRBJ1-2, with D perhaps matching TRBD1 (5 bases). V lost 1 base and J 4 bases, leaving 18 bases between the germline ends. The CDR3 covers 17 residues. Germline-derived CDR1 and CDR2 are KGHDR and SFDVKD. CDR3: CATSDFGAPGDLYGYTF. The DNA of the CDR3 is TGTGCCACCAGTGATTTTGGGGCCCCCGGGGACCTCTATGGCTACACCTTC.

The rearrangement links TRBV7-2 to TRBJ2-3, with 8 bases fitting TRBD1. Germline loops: CDR1 SGHTA, CDR2 FQGNSA. The CDR3 runs to 17 residues. V lost 1 base and J lost 8; bases outside the gene matches: 14. CDR3 DNA sequence: TGTGCCAGCAGCTTAGGAGTGGGGGGACAGGCCGGAGGTACGCAGTATTTT. Encoded protein: CASSLGVGGQAGGTQYF.

This clonotype was picked up a small number of times. The chain employs TRBV6-5 and TRBJ2-1; D possibly corresponds to TRBD2 (5 bases). Trimming took off 5 bases at V and 0 bases at J, with 17 bases between the two ends. Per germline, CDR1 MNHEY and CDR2 SVGAGI. The CDR3 length is 17 residues. The CDR3 loop is CASSGYGAESSYNEQFF. CDR3 nucleotides: TGTGCCAGCAGTGGTTATGGAGCGGAAAGCTCCTACAATGAGCAGTTCTTC.

The rearrangement uses TRBV5-1 and TRBJ2-3, with 7 bases that match TRBD2. CDR1 is SGHRS and CDR2 is YFSETQ in the germline V gene. Unmatched junction bases numbered 1, after V lost 5 bases and J lost 1 base. The CDR3 extends over 13 amino acids. Here the CDR3 reads CASSREGTDTQYF. For the CDR3, the DNA is TGCGCCAGCAGTCGGGAGGGCACAGATACGCAGTATTTT. The variable domain in full, with the rest retrieved from reference TRBV5-1 and TRBJ2-3, is KAGVTQTPRYLIKTRGQQVTLSCSPISGHRSVSWYQQTPGQGLQFLFEYFSETQRNKGNFPGRFSGRQFSNSRSEMNVSTLELGDSALYLCASSREGTDTQYFGPGTRLTVL.

Written as DNA, the CDR3 is TGTGCCAGCAGCCCATCCGGACTAGCGGAGTTCTTC. This encodes CASSPSGLAEFF. The V call is TRBV12-3 or TRBV12-4, the J call TRBJ2-1; 10 bases fit TRBD2. The CDR3 spans 12 residues. V lost 6 bases and J lost 14; bases outside the gene matches: 7.

J is TRBJ2-1 and V is TRBV7-9, with TRBD1 matching over 8 bases. Germline V gene lookup returns CDR1 SEHNR and CDR2 FQNEAQ (reference sequence). The CDR3 loop spans 16 amino acids. The J segment lost 3 bases and the V segment lost 0 bases, leaving 4 bases of the junction unmatched. The CDR3 nucleotides read TGTGCCAGCAGCTTAGCGACAGGGGAGATCTACAATGAGCAGTTCTTC. Amino acids: CASSLATGEIYNEQFF.

In the case of this clonotype: One end of the junction does not line up with germline, which may come from a read error. The rearrangement uses TRBV5-1 and TRBJ2-5, with D possibly TRBD2 on 6 matching bases. The length of the CDR3 is 13 residues. The V gene's germline CDR1 is SGHRS and CDR2 YFSETQ. CDR3 DNA sequence: TGCGTCACCCGACTAGAGGTAGGAGAGAACCAGTACTTC. Amino acid sequence: CVTRLEVGENQYF.